This T cell receptor (beta chain) was documented in a study of T-cell reconstitution after alpha-beta-depleted transplantation in children. Findings of the study overall: Roughly two months post-transplant, alpha-beta T cells reportedly originated from several hundred graft clones that had expanded. Fresh T-cell production supplied most of the T-cell counts and diversity seen one year after transplant. Some patients' high day-60 TCRbeta diversity was traced to surviving recipient T cells and thymic progenitors.

Trimming took 4 bases from V and 2 from J, leaving 14 bases between them. In germline, CDR1 is LNHNV, CDR2 YYDKDF (reference sequence). The length of the CDR3 is 15 residues. This clonotype was observed many times. The antigen is undetermined. For TCRbeta, the library was prepared with unique molecular identifiers. TCRdb re-derived calls from the PCR reads in MiXCR, one entry per CDR3 protein. The table lists hundreds of thousands of distinct CDR3 sequences, about an eighth of them singletons. This chain connects TRBV15 to TRBJ2-5; possibly TRBD2 for D (6 bases). The receptor's source is a girl aged 2-10 years with congenital amegakaryocytic thrombocytopenia, due to receive a stem cell transplant. The sequencing here drew on PBMCs, taken before TCRalphabeta/CD19-depleted stem cell transplant. The CDR3 is CATSTWPGEQETQYF. CDR3 bases: TGTGCCACCAGCACCTGGCCGGGGGAACAAGAGACCCAGTACTTC. The entire variable domain, with the rest obtained from reference TRBV15 and TRBJ2-5, is as follows: DAMVIQNPRYQVTQFGKPVTLSCSQTLNHNVMYWYQQKSSQAPKLLFHYYDKDFNNEADTPDNFQSRRPNTSFCFLDIRSPGLGDTAMYLCATSTWPGEQETQYFGPGTRLLVL.